The text below deals with one T cell receptor (beta chain). This sample is drawn from a study of blood T cell repertoires in COVID-19. Sequencing used immunoSEQ multiplex PCR; TCRdb keeps in-frame clones, though not all of them. The data contain almost 350,000 clones, approximately 91% of them singletons. The germline V gene has CDR1 KGHDR and CDR2 SFDVKD. This CDR3 spans 11 amino acids. Trimming took 12 bases from V and 5 from J, leaving 9 bases between them. This TCR was recovered from a woman in her twenties or thirties who had been exposed to COVID-19. The chain recombines TRBV24-1 with TRBJ2-2, with no clear D. The source material was PBMCs or T cells enriched from blood (not recorded which). The CDR3 bases are TGTGCCGCCGGTTCAACCGGGGAGCTGTTTTTT. Residues: CAAGSTGELFF.